The clone carrying this TCR beta chain has at least ten counts. Its antigen is currently unknown. The entire patient cohort was treatment-naive prior to thyroid surgery. The sample is drawn from a study of metastatic and nonmetastatic thyroid tumors. Study background: Both malignant and benign thyroid patients supplied peripheral blood and tumor or nodule tissue samples, across which the repertoires of these patients were then compared.

Notes on the study in general: Significantly higher TCR beta diversity was reportedly seen in malignant thyroid tumors than benign nodules, in blood and tumor.

The length of the CDR3 is 15 residues. Germline V gene lookup returns CDR1 SNHLY and CDR2 FYNNEI. With V trimmed by 6 bases and J by 1 base, 4 bases remained unmatched. Authors' analysis steps: CDR3 differences across clinicopathological groups were used to build a distant-metastasis classifier for papillary thyroid cancer. Using MiXCR, TCRdb re-called clones from the PCR reads. For this entry, the V and J calls and clone size follow TCRdb and not the study's own pipeline. The sample lists some 34,000 clones, less than 25% occurring once. The TCR was taken from a female donor with papillary thyroid cancer or a benign thyroid nodule (not recorded which). Some clones in this sample may be carry-over from other donors' samples. The sequencing input was blood. The gene calls are TRBV2 and TRBJ2-2, with 8 bases that match TRBD1. The CDR3 DNA follows: TGTGCCAGCAGGCCCGGGACAGGGAACACCGGGGAGCTGTTTTTT. Protein: CASRPGTGNTGELFF.